This paragraph covers one T cell receptor beta chain sequence. The CDR3 runs 17 residues. V was clipped by 3 bases and J by 0 bases, with 15 bases between them. The entry originates in a study of blood T cell repertoires in COVID-19. Original data processing: Estimated nucleated cell counts came from reference gene primer amplification. Assay used: immunoSEQ multiplex PCR; TCRdb lists only in-frame clones, some missing. The V and J calls and clone size come from that table; D and trimming were worked out from the DNA. The data contain approximately 150,000 clones, roughly 87% of them seen just once; the ten biggest clones take up over 1.5%.

This sequence was found in a man between 65 and 85 years old with acute or convalescent COVID-19. V and J are TRBV23-1 and TRBJ2-4, with a weak D call TRBD1 (6 bases). TRBV23-1 is sorted into the ORF group, with uncertain function. Sequencing was performed on peripheral blood. The CDR3 sequence is CASSHTGHTLAKNIQYF. The CDR3 nucleotides are TGCGCCAGCAGTCACACAGGGCATACCCTAGCCAAAAACATTCAGTACTTC.